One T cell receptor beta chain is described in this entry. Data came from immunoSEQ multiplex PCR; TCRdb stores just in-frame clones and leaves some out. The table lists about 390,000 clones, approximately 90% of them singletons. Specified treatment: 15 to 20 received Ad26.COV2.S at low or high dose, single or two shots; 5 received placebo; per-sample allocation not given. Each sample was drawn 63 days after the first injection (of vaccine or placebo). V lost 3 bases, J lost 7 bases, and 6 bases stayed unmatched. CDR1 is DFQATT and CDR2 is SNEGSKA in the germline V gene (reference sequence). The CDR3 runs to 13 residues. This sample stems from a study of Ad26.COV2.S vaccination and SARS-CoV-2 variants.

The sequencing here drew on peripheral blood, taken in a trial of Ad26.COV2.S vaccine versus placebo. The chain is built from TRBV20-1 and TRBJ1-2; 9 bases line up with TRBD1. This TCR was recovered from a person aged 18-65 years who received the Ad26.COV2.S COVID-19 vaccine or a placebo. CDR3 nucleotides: TGCAGTGCTAGTTGGGGACAGGGTATTGGCTACACCTTC. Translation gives CSASWGQGIGYTF.